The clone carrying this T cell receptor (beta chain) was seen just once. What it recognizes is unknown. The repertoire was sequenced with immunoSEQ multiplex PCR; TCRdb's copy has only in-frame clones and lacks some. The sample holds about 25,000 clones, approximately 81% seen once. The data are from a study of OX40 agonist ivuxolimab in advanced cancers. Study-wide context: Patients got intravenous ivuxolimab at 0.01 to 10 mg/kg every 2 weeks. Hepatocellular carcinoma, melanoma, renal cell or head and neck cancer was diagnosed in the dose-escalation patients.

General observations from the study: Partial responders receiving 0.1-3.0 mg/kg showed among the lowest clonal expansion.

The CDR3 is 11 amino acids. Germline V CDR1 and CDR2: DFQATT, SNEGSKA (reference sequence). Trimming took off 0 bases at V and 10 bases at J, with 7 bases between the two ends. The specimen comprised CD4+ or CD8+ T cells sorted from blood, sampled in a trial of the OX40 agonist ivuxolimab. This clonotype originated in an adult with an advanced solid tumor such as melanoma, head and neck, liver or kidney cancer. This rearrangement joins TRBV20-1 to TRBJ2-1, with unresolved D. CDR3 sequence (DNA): TGCAGTGCTAGAGATAGTCACGAGCAGTTCTTC. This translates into CSARDSHEQFF.